One T cell receptor beta chain is described in this entry. This specimen belongs to a study of identical twins. Each CDR3 protein is one row after TCRdb ran MiXCR on the 5' RACE reads. The data contain more than 200,000 distinct CDR3 sequences, less than 9.5% of them singletons. Germline V gene sequence: CDR1 SGHVS, CDR2 FNYEAQ. The CDR3 is 18 residues long. V lost 3 bases to trimming and J lost 1 base, with 19 bases between them. This clonotype was sampled from a young woman in good health. The source material was memory (CD45RO+) T cells sorted from blood. The V call is TRBV7-6, the J call TRBJ2-1; TRBD2 is a possible D gene (7 bases). The CDR3 protein is CASSFIGRGSISYNEQFF. Written as DNA, the CDR3 is TGTGCCAGCAGCTTCATAGGGAGGGGGAGTATTTCCTACAATGAGCAGTTCTTC. Full variable domain (missing parts from reference TRBV7-6 and TRBJ2-1): GAGVSQSPRYKVTKRGQDVALRCDPISGHVSLYWYRQALGQGPEFLTYFNYEAQQDKSGLPNDRFSAERPEGSISTLTIQRTEQRDSAMYRCASSFIGRGSISYNEQFFGPGTRLTVL.